The entry that follows covers one TCR beta chain sequence. No antigen is known for it. Per-base qualities were not stored, and no clone one base away is much larger. The sample belongs to a study of blood T cells in healthy people across ages (dated by TCRdb to 2014 to 2015). General notes on the study: In model experiments, template switching captured about one uniquely barcoded TCR beta cDNA molecule for every two T cells. Donors of different ages were randomly distributed across sequencing lanes to avoid experimental bias. Using deep sequencing normalized with unique cDNA molecular identifiers, the study measured how TCR beta repertoire diversity changes with age. The study analyzed two additional independent replicas of 1 million unique cDNA reads from the same blood draw for two donors, one aged 18 to 29 and one aged 80 or older. Donors were grouped into four age groups: young (average 16 years), middle-aged (roughly 38), aged (62) and long-lived (roughly 80).

Relative to germline, V is missing 1 base and J is missing 4 bases, with 5 bases of the junction outside any gene match. The germline V gene specifies SGHTA as CDR1 and FQGNSA as CDR2. From its cysteine to its phenylalanine, the CDR3 spans 16 amino acids. The CDR3 DNA has 48 bases and is translated from base 1. The receptor library was made with 5' RACE. The run used an Illumina HiSeq 2500. The second PCR ran for about 7 to 11 cycles and used a J-beta primer mix along with a sample-barcoded 5' primer. A unique molecular identifier was introduced onto each TCR beta cDNA molecule by a template-switch 5' adaptor carrying 12 random nucleotides. At least 2.5 million CDR3-containing paired-end reads were obtained from each sample. The Mint cDNA synthesis kit, primed by a TRBC-specific oligonucleotide, was used to synthesize first-strand cDNA from all RNA. After uracil-DNA glycosylase treatment, a first 18-cycle PCR used universal primers M1SS and BC2_uni_R on all cDNA. The study's processing was this. Each sample was normalized by randomly selecting 1 million high-quality reads, each carrying a distinct molecular identifier. Reads sharing molecular identifiers were discarded rather than binned into consensus sequences. MiTCR, run with a Q25 quality threshold and the strictest error-elimination algorithm, handled CDR3 identification, clonotype clustering and error correction. A nonparametric unseen species model with Euler transformation was used to estimate a lower bound on total TCR beta diversity. The raw public reads went through TCRdb reprocessing: fastp at Q25, MiXCR clone calling, in-frame beta chains kept. Rows merge per CDR3 protein into single entries with the most common DNA and genes. TCRdb's processing, not the authors' own work, is the source of the V and J calls. This sample has over a million distinct CDR3 sequences in its table, and about 45% of those were observed once. More than 4% of the sample goes to the ten largest clones.

The roughly 42 donors, aged about 6 to 100 years, were systemically healthy Caucasian individuals from Russia. Each donor gave ten milliliters of peripheral blood, collected into EDTA-treated Vacutainer tubes. PBMCs were isolated by Ficoll-Paque density-gradient centrifugation, with at least 7 million obtained per sample. Total RNA, at least 6 micrograms per sample, was extracted from PBMCs with Trizol reagent. The percentages of naive CD45RAhigh/CD27high T cells were determined by flow cytometry on a PBMC aliquot from every donor. What the research found in general, with its limitations: The percentage of naive T cells measured by flow cytometry correlated strongly with observed TCR beta diversity. As age increased, observed TCR beta diversity per million T cells dropped in a roughly linear way, and a significant reduction was already evident by age 40. Total diversity estimates from one million sequenced T cells were considered lower bounds and underestimates. Because the CMV infection status of the donors was unknown, age-related changes in expanded clonotypes may potentially have been confounded. Because profiling used bulk unsorted PBMCs, naive and antigen-experienced compartments could not be compared conclusively. Compared with the aged group, more naive CD4+ T cells, fewer expanded clones and increased TCR diversity were shown by the long-lived group, suggesting age selection.

The sequence derives from a woman under 30 in good health. The sample was blood. The V and J genes are TRBV7-2 and TRBJ2-1, with 9 bases in between that match TRBD2. The nucleotide sequence is TGTGCCAGCAGCTTAGTGATAGCGGGGGTGTACAATGAGCAGTTCTTC. This is translated as CASSLVIAGVYNEQFF.